This T cell receptor beta chain was profiled in a study of CD8 T cells in Susac syndrome. When the RNA was reverse transcribed, random hexamers were used with an input of roughly 0.45 to 1 ug. A multiplex approach, immunoSEQ multiplex PCR, amplified TCR beta CDR3 across 54 Vbeta and 13 Jbeta. TCRdb called the immunoSEQ multiplex PCR reads again in MiXCR, with one record for every CDR3 protein. The repertoire holds around 80,000 distinct CDR3 sequences, with over 85% as singletons. Germline V CDR1 and CDR2: SQVTM, ANQGSEA. With V trimmed by 4 bases and J by 2 bases, 6 bases remained unmatched. This CDR3 has 15 amino acids.

The V and J genes are TRBV29-1 and TRBJ1-2; 11 bases map to TRBD1. Sequencing used CD8+ T cells from PBMCs. The source is a human donor with Susac syndrome. CDR3 bases: TGCAGCGTTGGGACAGGGGGCGCGTCCAACTATGGCTACACCTTC. Amino acid sequence: CSVGTGGASNYGYTF.